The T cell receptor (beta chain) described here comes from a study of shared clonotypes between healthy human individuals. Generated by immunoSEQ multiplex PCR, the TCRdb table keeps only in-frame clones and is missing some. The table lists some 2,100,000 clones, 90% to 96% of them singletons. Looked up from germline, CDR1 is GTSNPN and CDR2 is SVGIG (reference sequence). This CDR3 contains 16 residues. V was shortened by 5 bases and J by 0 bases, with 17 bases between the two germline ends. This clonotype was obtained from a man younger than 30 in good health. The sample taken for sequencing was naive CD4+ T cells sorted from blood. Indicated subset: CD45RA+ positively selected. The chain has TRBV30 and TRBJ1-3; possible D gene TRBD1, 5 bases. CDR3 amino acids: CAWFPLGQSSGNTIYF. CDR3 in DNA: TGTGCCTGGTTCCCACTGGGGCAGAGCTCTGGAAACACCATATATTTT.